The entry below describes one T cell receptor beta chain. Its antigen is undetermined. Unstimulated regulatory T cells (CD4+CD25+CD127-), CD4+CD25- non-regulatory cells, CD4 and CD8 cells were FACS-sorted from thawed PBMCs. This record belongs to a study of Tregs in tolerant kidney transplant recipients. Overall study results and limits: Some patients' samples used different primers over time, so nucleotide sequences weren't comparable. Findings come from small patient numbers and require larger validation.

V lost 4 bases, J lost 9 bases, and 6 bases stayed unmatched. Germline V gives CDR1 SGHDN, CDR2 FVKESK. The CDR3 consists of 15 residues. Method: immunoSEQ multiplex PCR; TCRdb's copy keeps in-frame clones and lacks some. Of tens of thousands of clones in the sample, 95% to 98% were seen once. The V call is TRBV14, the J call TRBJ1-6; 10 bases fit TRBD1. The receptor comes from a human donor who received a combined kidney and bone marrow transplant. This sample comprised CD4+ T cells from blood, obtained before the transplant. CDR3: CASSLWDRGSSPLHF. In DNA form, the CDR3 reads TGTGCCAGCAGCCTATGGGACAGGGGTAGTTCACCCCTCCACTTT.